This T cell receptor (beta chain) was identified during a study of shared T cell receptors in the human thymus. The CDR3 is 16 amino acids. Trimming stripped 11 bases from V and 7 bases from J, with 24 bases between. Germline lookup yields CDR1 MDHEN and CDR2 SYDVKM. TCRdb's copy holds only in-frame clones and misses some; the assay was immunoSEQ multiplex PCR. The sample includes hundreds of thousands of clones, over 75% of them seen just once. This same sample was also part of a study on human thymus T cells. Turning to that study: Related research reported highly overlapping thymic repertoires among unrelated individuals.

The genes are TRBV28 and TRBJ1-6; a possible D gene is TRBD1 (5 bases). Sequencing was carried out using thymocytes. The TCR sequence derives from a girl under three years old with a congenital heart defect. The CDR3 spells CAHSQGKQAANSPLHF. The CDR3 DNA reads TGTGCCCACAGCCAAGGAAAACAGGCGGCCAATTCACCCCTCCACTTT.